The sequence of this TCR beta chain was determined in a study of cytomegalovirus exposure and HLA in healthy donors. Findings and limits, study-wide: Later findings reportedly placed an Asian-associated ancestry cluster below the approximately 650-donor mean for N-insertions. When analyzed later, a missense DCLRE1C variant was found to be linked to TCR beta V- and J-gene trimming.

Germline-derived CDR1 and CDR2 are SGHNT and YENEEA. Trimming removed 2 bases at V and 3 bases at J, with 14 bases between. This CDR3 region has 16 residues. In its sample, this clone was seen once. Its matching antigen is unknown. Primers: 60 Vbeta forward and 13 Jbeta reverse. Clones were sequenced by immunoSEQ multiplex PCR, and TCRdb holds only the in-frame ones, with some missing. The top ten hold about 1% of the sample, which has 150,000 to 200,000 clones, 70% to 80% seen once. This receptor was identified in a woman aged 40 to 50 in good health and CMV-seronegative. The source material was PBMCs. The genes are TRBV11-3 and TRBJ2-1, with D perhaps TRBD2 (5 bases). The CDR3 bases are TGTGCCAGCAGCTTAAACGGTAACGGGAACTACAATGAGCAGTTCTTC. It encodes CASSLNGNGNYNEQFF.